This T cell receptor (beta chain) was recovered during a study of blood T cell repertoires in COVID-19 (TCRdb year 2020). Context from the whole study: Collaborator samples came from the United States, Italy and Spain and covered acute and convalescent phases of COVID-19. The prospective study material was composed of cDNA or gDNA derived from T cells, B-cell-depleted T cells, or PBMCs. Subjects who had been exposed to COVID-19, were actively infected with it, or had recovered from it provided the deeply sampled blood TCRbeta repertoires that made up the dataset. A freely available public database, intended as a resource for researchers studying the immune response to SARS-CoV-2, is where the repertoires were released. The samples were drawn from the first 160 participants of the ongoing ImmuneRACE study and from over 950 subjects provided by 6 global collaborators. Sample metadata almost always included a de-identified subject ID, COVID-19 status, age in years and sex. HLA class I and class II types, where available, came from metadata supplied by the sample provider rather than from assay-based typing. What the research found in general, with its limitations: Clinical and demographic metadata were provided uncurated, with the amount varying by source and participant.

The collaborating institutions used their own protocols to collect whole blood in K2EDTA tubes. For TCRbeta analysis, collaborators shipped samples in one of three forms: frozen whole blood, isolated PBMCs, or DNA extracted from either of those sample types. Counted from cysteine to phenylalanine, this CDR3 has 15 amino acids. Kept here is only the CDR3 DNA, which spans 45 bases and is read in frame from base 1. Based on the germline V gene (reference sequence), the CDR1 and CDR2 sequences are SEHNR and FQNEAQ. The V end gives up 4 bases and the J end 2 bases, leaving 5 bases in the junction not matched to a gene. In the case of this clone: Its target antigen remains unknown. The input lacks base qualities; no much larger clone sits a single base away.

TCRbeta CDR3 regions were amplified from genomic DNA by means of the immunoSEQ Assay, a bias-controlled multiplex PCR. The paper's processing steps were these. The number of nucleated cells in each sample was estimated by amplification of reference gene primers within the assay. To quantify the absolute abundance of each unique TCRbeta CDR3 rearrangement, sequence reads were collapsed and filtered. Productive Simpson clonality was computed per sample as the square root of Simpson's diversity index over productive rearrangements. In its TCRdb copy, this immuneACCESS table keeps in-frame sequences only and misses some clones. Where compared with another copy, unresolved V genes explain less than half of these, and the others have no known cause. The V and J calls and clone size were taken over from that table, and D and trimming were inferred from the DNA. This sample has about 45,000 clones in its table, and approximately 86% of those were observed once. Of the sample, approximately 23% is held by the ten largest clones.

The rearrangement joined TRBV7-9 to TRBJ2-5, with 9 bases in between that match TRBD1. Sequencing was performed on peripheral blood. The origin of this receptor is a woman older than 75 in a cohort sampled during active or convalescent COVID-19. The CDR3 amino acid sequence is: CASSSIGQGQETQYF. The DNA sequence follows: TGTGCCAGCAGCTCCATCGGACAGGGGCAAGAGACCCAGTACTTC.